Shown below are 2 T cell receptor beta chains from a single sample sequenced in a study of blood T cells in healthy people across ages. For the second PCR, which ran for about 7 to 11 cycles, a sample-barcoded 5' primer and a J-beta primer mix were used. MiXCR, run by TCRdb on the 5' RACE reads, gives a single entry per CDR3 protein. The sample consists of about 570,000 distinct CDR3 sequences, roughly 28% of them appearing once. The sample taken for sequencing was blood. All receptors come from a woman in her 70s in good health.

The rearrangement uses TRBV20-1 and TRBJ2-1, with 14 bases aligning to TRBD2. The CDR3 has 14 residues. With 6 bases clipped from V and 5 bases from J, the junction kept 3 bases outside the gene matches. The germline V gene has CDR1 DFQATT and CDR2 SNEGSKA (reference sequence). The CDR3 region has the DNA TGCAGTGCCGGGACTAGCGGGGGTCACAATGAGCAGTTCTTC. Protein product: CSAGTSGGHNEQFF.

The gene calls are TRBV25-1 and TRBJ2-7; TRBD1 matches at 8 bases. The CDR3 extends over 14 amino acids. Germline V CDR1 and CDR2: MGHDK, SYGVNS. Unmatched junction bases numbered 5, after V lost 3 bases and J lost 4 bases. The CDR3 reads CASSDTTGVYEQYF. The CDR3 DNA sequence: TGTGCCAGCAGTGACACGACAGGGGTATACGAGCAGTACTTC.